One sample yielded the 8 T cell receptor beta chains listed below, sequenced in a study of CD8 T cells in ankylosing spondylitis. TCRdb passed the 5' RACE reads through MiXCR, listing each CDR3 protein once. Found here are around 150,000 distinct CDR3 sequences, approximately 10% of them singletons; the top ten hold about 3.8%. Sequencing was performed on blood, either unsorted or a sorted T cell fraction (not recorded which). The origin of the receptors is a female donor with ankylosing spondylitis or in good health (not recorded which).

The sample holds many counts of this clonotype. This sequence joins TRBV12-3 or TRBV12-4 and TRBJ2-1; perhaps TRBD2 as D (7 bases). Trimming cost V 0 bases and J 6 bases, with 12 bases left between them. The CDR3 covers 15 residues. DNA of the CDR3: TGTGCCAGCAGTTTAGCAGGGGGGGATTTCAATGAGCAGTTCTTC. Its translation: CASSLAGGDFNEQFF.

This clonotype has ten or more counts. J is TRBJ1-4 and V is TRBV5-1; D may be TRBD1 (5 bases). With 3 bases removed from V and 6 bases from J, the gap between germline ends came to 15 bases. Germline V CDR1 and CDR2: SGHRS, YFSETQ. CDR3 size: 15 residues. The CDR3 spells CASSSWKGTDEKLFF. CDR3 DNA sequence: TGCGCCAGCAGCTCCTGGAAGGGGACGGATGAAAAACTGTTTTTT.

The rearrangement uses TRBV4-1 and TRBJ2-2, with a weak D call TRBD2 (5 bases). Trimming took 4 bases from V and 7 from J, leaving 13 bases between them. The length of the CDR3 is 14 residues. CDR1 MGHRA and CDR2 YSYEKL come from the germline V gene. The CDR3 DNA is TGCGCCAGCAGCCTGCTCGAGGGATTCGGGGAGCTGTTTTTT. Its translation is CASSLLEGFGELFF.

This clonotype was picked up many times. The chain couples TRBV4-1 to TRBJ2-4; D is unresolved. Trimming took off 0 bases at V and 6 bases at J, with 12 bases between the two ends. This CDR3 is 15 amino acids long. Germline V gives CDR1 MGHRA, CDR2 YSYEKL. The CDR3 sequence: CASSQEPGLGNIQYF. In DNA, the CDR3 is TGCGCCAGCAGCCAAGAGCCGGGTTTGGGAAACATTCAGTACTTC.

This clonotype was observed at least ten times. V and J are TRBV29-1 and TRBJ2-1, with a possible D match to TRBD2 (5 bases). Germline V lookup: CDR1 SQVTM, CDR2 ANQGSEA. The CDR3 loop spans 12 amino acids. Between the trimmed V and J ends, which lost 4 bases and 7 bases, there was a span of 11 bases. The CDR3 DNA reads as TGCAGCGTTGGGAAAACGGGGAATGAGCAGTTCTTC. Its translation is CSVGKTGNEQFF.

The chain recombines TRBV20-1 with TRBJ2-1; D is perhaps TRBD1 or TRBD2 (5 bases each). CDR1 and CDR2 from the germline V gene are DFQATT and SNEGSKA (reference sequence). The V and J ends lost 6 bases and 10 bases respectively, with 16 bases between them. CDR3 length: 12 amino acids. CDR3 nucleotide sequence: TGCAGTGCCGGACTCGGGTGGGGCGAGCAGTTCTTC. It yields the protein CSAGLGWGEQFF.

At least ten counts were recorded for this clonotype. DNA for the CDR3: TGCAGTGCTAGAGGAAGGGGGGCAGATACGCAGTATTTT. It is translated as CSARGRGADTQYF. This chain connects TRBV20-1 to TRBJ2-3; D is possibly TRBD1 or TRBD2 (6 bases each). Germline V gene data show CDR1 as DFQATT and CDR2 as SNEGSKA (reference sequence). V was trimmed by 1 base and J by 4 bases, leaving 9 bases between them. The CDR3 runs to 13 residues.

In its sample, this clonotype was seen a few times. The J gene is TRBJ1-1, the V gene TRBV7-9; the D gene is possibly TRBD1 (6 bases). Trimming left V 3 bases short and J 5 bases short, with 13 bases between. The length of the CDR3 is 14 residues. Germline V gene data show CDR1 as SEHNR and CDR2 as FQNEAQ (reference sequence). The DNA for the CDR3 is TGTGCCAGCAGCTTGGAACAGGGATGGACTGAAGCTTTCTTT. This codes for CASSLEQGWTEAFF.